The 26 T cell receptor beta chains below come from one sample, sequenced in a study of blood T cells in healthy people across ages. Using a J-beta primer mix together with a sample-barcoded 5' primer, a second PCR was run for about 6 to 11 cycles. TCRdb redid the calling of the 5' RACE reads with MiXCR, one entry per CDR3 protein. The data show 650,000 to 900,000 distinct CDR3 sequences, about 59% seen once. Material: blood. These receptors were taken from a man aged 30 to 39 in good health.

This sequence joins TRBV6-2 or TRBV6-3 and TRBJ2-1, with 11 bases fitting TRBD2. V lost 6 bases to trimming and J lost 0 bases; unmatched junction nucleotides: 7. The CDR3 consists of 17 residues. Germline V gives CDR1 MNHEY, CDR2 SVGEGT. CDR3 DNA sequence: TGTGCCAGCAGCTCCCGTAGCGGGGGGGCCTCCTACAATGAGCAGTTCTTC. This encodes CASSSRSGGASYNEQFF.

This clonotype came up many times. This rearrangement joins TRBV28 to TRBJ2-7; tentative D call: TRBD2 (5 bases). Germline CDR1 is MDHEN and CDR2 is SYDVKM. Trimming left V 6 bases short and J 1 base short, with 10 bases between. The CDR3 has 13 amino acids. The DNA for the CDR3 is TGTGCCAGCAGAAGGACGGGATCCTACGAGCAGTACTTC. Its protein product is CASRRTGSYEQYF.

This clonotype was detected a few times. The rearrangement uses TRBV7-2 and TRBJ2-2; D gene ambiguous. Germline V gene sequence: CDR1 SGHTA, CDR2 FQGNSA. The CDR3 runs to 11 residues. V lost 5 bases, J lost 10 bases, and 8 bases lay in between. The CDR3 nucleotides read TGTGCCAGCAGCCCACAGTCGGAGCTGTTTTTT. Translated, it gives CASSPQSELFF.

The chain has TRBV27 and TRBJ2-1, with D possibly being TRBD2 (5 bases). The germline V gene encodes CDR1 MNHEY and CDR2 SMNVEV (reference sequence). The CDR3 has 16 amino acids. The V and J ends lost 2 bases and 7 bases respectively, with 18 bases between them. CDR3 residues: CASSLAPLTGSNEQFF. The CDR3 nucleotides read TGTGCCAGCAGTTTAGCCCCGTTAACGGGGAGTAATGAGCAGTTCTTC.

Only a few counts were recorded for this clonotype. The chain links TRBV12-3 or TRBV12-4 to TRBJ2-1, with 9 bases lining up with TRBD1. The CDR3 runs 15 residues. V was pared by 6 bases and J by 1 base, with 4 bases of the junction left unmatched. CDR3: CASRLDRGSYNEQFF. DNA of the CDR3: TGTGCCAGCAGATTGGACAGGGGTTCCTACAATGAGCAGTTCTTC.

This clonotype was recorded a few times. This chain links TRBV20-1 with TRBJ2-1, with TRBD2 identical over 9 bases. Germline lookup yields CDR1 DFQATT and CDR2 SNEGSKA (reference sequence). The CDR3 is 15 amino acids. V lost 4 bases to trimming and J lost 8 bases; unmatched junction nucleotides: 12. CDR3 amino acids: CSAMIRAGGHDEQFF. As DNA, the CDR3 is TGCAGTGCTATGATCAGAGCGGGGGGCCACGATGAGCAGTTCTTC.

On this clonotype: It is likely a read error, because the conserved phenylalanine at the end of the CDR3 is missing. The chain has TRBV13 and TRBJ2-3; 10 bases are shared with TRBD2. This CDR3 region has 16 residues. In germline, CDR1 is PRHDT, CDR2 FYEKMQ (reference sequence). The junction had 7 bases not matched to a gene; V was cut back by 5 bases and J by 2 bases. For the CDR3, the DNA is TGTGCCAGCAGCAGAATAGCGGGGGGATACACAGATACGCAGTATTTG. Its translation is CASSRIAGGYTDTQYL.

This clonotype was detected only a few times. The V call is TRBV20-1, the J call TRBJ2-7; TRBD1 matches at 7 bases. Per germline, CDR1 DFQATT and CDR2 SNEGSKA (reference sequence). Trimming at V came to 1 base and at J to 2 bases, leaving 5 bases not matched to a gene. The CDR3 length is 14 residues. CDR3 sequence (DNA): TGCAGTGCTAGAGGGACAGGCAGAGCCTACGAGCAGTACTTC. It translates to CSARGTGRAYEQYF.

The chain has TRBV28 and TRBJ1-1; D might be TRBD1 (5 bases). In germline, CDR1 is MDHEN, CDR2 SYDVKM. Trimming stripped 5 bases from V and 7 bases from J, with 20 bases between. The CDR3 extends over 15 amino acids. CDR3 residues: CASSPPGADEREAFF. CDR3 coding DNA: TGTGCCAGCAGTCCCCCCGGGGCTGACGAACGTGAAGCTTTCTTT. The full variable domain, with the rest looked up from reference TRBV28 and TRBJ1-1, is DVKVTQSSRYLVKRTGEKVFLECVQDMDHENMFWYRQDPGLGLRLIYFSYDVKMKEKGDIPEGYSVSREKKERFSLILESASTNQTSMYLCASSPPGADEREAFFGQGTRLTVV.

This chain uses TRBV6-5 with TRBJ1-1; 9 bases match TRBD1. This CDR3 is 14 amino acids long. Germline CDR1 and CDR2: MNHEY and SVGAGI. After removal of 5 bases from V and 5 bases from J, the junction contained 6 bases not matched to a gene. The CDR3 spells CASSRPGTGTEAFF. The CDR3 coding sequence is TGTGCCAGCAGTCGTCCCGGGACAGGGACTGAAGCTTTCTTT.

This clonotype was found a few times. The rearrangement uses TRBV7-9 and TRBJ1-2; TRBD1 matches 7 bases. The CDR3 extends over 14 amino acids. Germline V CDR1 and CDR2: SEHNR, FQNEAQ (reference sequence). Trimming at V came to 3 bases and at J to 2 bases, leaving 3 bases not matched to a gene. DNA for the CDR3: TGTGCCAGCAGCTTGTGGGGACAGAACTATGGCTACACCTTC. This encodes CASSLWGQNYGYTF.

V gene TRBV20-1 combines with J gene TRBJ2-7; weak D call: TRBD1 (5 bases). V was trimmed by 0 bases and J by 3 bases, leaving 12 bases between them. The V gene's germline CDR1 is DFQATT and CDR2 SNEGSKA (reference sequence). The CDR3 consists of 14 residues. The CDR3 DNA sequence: TGCAGTGCTAGAGATGTAAAGGGGTACTACGAGCAGTACTTC. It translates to CSARDVKGYYEQYF.

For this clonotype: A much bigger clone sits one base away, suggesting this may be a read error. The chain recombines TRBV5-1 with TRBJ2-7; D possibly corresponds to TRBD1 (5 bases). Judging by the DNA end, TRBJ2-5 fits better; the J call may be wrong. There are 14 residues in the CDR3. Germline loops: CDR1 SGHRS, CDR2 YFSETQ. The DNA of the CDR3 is TGCGCCAGCAGCTGGGATGTGGGGCAGAAGACCCAGTACTTC. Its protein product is CASSWDVGQKTQYF.

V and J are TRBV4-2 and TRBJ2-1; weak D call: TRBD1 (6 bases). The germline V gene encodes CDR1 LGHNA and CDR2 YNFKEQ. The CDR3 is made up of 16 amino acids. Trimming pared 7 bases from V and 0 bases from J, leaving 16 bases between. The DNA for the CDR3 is TGTGCCAGCAACCCCCGCGGACAGTCCTCCTACAATGAGCAGTTCTTC. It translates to CASNPRGQSSYNEQFF.

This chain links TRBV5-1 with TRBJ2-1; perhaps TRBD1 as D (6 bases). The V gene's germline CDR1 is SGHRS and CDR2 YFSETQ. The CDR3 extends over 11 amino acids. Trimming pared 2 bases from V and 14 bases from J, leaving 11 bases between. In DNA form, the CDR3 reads TGCGCCAGCAGCTTTGGGGACACGGAGTTCTTC. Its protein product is CASSFGDTEFF.

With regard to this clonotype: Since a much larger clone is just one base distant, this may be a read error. The CDR3 sequence is CASSYGGWAQETQYF. The DNA of the CDR3 is TGTGCCAGCAGTTACGGGGGGTGGGCCCAAGAGACCCAGTACTTC. This chain links TRBV6-6 with TRBJ2-5; tentative D call: TRBD2 (6 bases). The CDR3 loop spans 15 amino acids. Germline assignment: CDR1 MNHNY and CDR2 SVGAGI (reference sequence). The ends were cut back, 2 bases at V and 1 base at J, with 11 bases in the middle.

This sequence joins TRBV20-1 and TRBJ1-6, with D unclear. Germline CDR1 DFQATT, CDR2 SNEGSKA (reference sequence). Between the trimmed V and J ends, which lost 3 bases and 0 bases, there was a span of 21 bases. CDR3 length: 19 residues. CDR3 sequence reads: CSASTGSLSRSSYNSPLHF. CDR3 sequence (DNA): TGCAGTGCTAGTACGGGGAGCTTATCAAGGAGCTCCTATAATTCACCCCTCCACTTT.

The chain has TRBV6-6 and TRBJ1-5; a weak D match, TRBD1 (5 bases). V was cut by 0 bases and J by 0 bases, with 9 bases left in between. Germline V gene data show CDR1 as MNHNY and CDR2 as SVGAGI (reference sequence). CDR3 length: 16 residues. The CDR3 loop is CASSYSKQDSNQPQHF. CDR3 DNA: TGTGCCAGCAGTTACTCGAAACAGGATAGCAATCAGCCCCAGCATTTT.

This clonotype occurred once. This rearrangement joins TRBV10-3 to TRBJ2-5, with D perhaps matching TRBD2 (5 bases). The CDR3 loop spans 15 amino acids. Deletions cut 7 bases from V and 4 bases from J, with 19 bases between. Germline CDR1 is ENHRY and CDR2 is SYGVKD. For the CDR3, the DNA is TGTGCCATCATGGGAGTAGCGAGAGGTAGAGAGACCCAGTACTTC. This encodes CAIMGVARGRETQYF.

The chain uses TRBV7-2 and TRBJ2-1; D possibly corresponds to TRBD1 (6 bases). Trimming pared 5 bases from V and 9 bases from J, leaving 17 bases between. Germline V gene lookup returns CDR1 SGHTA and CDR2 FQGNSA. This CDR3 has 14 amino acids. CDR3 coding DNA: TGTGCCAGCAGCCTGGGGCCAGGGGATGGTGAGCAGTTCTTC. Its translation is CASSLGPGDGEQFF. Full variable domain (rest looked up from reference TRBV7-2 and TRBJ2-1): GAGVSQSPSNKVTEKGKDVELRCDPISGHTALYWYRQSLGQGLEFLIYFQGNSAPDKSGLPSDRFSAERTGGSVSTLTIQRTQQEDSAVYLCASSLGPGDGEQFFGPGTRLTVL.

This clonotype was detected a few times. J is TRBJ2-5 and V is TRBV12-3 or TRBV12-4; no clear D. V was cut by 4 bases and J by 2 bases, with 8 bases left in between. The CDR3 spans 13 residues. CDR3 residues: CASSSPPQETQYF. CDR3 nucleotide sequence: TGTGCCAGCAGTTCACCCCCGCAAGAGACCCAGTACTTC.

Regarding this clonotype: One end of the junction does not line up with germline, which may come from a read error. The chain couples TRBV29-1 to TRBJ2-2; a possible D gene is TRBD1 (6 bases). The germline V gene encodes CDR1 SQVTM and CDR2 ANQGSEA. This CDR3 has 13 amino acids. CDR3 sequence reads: CTVGQMNTGELFF. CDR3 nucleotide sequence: TGCACCGTTGGACAGATGAACACCGGGGAGCTGTTTTTT.

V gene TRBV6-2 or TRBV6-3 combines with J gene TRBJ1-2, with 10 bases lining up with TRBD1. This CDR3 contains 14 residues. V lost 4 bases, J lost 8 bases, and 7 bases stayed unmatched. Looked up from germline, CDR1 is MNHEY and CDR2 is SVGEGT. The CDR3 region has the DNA TGTGCCAGCAGTTGGGGACAGGGGTCGACAGGCTACACCTTC. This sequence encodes CASSWGQGSTGYTF.

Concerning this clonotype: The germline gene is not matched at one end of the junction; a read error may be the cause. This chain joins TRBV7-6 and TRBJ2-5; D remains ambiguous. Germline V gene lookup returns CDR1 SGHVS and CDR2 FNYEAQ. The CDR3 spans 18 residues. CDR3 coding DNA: TGTGTCAGCAGCTCTAGGCCCCTCACGGGTGAGGTTAGGGAGACCCAGTACTTC. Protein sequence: CVSSSRPLTGEVRETQYF.

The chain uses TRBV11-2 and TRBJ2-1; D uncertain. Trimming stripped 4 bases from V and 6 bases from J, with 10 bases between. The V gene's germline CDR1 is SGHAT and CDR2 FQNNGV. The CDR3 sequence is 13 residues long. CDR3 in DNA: TGTGCCAGCAGCTCCTCCCCTGTCAATGAGCAGTTCTTC. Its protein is CASSSSPVNEQFF.

CDR3 loop: CASSLNAGYNEQFF. The CDR3 DNA follows: TGTGCCAGTAGCCTGAACGCGGGTTACAATGAGCAGTTCTTC. V usage is TRBV7-6 and J usage is TRBJ2-1; D is possibly TRBD2 (5 bases). The germline V and J ends were trimmed by 9 bases and 4 bases, with 16 bases remaining between them. Germline V gene sequence: CDR1 SGHVS, CDR2 FNYEAQ. The CDR3 extends over 14 amino acids.